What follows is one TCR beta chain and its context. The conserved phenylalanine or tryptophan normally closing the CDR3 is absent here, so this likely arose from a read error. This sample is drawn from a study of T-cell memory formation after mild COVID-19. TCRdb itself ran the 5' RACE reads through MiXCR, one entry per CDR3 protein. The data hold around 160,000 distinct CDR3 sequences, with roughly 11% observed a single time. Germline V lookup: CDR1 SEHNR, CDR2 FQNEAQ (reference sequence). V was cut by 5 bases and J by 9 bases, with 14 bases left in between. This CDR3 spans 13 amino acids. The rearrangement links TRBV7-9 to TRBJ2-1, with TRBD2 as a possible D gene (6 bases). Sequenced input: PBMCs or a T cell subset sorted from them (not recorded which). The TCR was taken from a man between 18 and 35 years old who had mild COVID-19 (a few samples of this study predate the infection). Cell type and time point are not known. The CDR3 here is CASSRGAGREQFL. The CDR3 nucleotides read TGTGCCAGCAGCCGCGGGGCGGGGCGTGAGCAGTTCTTG.